The present TCR beta chain was sequenced within a study of blood T cell repertoires in COVID-19. In the study overall: The United States, Italy and Spain provided the acute and convalescent COVID-19 samples.

The table came from immunoSEQ multiplex PCR; TCRdb's copy has only in-frame clones and leaves some out. The sample contains roughly 180,000 clones, more than 80% of which appear only once. The CDR3 is 15 amino acids. Germline-derived CDR1 and CDR2 are KGHSH and LQKENI. V shed 3 bases and J 5 bases; nucleotides not matched to a gene: 4. The sample comprised peripheral blood. The V and J genes are TRBV18 and TRBJ1-4, with 9 bases matching TRBD1. This sequence was found in a woman aged 60-75 years with acute or convalescent COVID-19. The CDR3 nucleotides are TGTGCCAGCTCACCTACCGGGACAGGGAATGAAAAACTGTTTTTT. Amino acids: CASSPTGTGNEKLFF.